A single sample gave rise to the 10 T cell receptor beta chains below, sequenced in a study of neoadjuvant nivolumab and ipilimumab in lung cancer (dated by TCRdb to 2019 to 2021). Interpreted using the paper, the time point label stands for: at surgical resection after neoadjuvant nivolumab +/- ipilimumab. The library was produced with the immunoSEQ multiplex PCR assay. Entries here come from immuneACCESS through TCRdb and include only in-frame sequences with V and J called. Some clones fail to appear in such tables; in the studies checked, an unresolved V gene covers under half of the shortfall, and the cause of the remainder is unknown. In all, the sample holds 25,000 to 35,000 clones, and about 92% of those were seen once. The ten largest clones take up approximately 2% of the sample. Here the sequenced sample was peripheral blood, taken after neoadjuvant nivolumab, alone or with ipilimumab, at or shortly before surgery. The receptors here all came from an adult with non-small cell lung cancer.

The V gene is TRBV27, the J gene TRBJ2-2, with 7 bases fitting TRBD1. The trim removed 6 bases at V and 6 bases at J, leaving 10 bases unmatched. Germline V gives CDR1 MNHEY, CDR2 SMNVEV (reference sequence). The CDR3 sequence is 15 residues long. In DNA form, the CDR3 reads TGTGCCAGCAGACTGACACAGGGGCCTGCCGGGGAGCTGTTTTTT. It codes for CASRLTQGPAGELFF.

The chain joins TRBV5-4 to TRBJ2-5, with 11 bases identical to TRBD2. Germline trimming cut 0 bases from V and 4 bases from J; bases unmatched to any gene: 2. The CDR3 is made up of 15 amino acids. Germline CDR1 SGHNT, CDR2 YYREEE (reference sequence). DNA for the CDR3: TGTGCCAGCAGCTTGGGACTAGCGGGAAGAGAGACCCAGTACTTC. This sequence encodes CASSLGLAGRETQYF.

Worth noting for this clone: Different DNA sequences within this sample yield the same CDR3. This sequence joins TRBV6-1 and TRBJ1-1; 7 nucleotides agree with TRBD1. Germline V CDR1 and CDR2: MNHNS, SASEGT. The CDR3 is made up of 13 amino acids. The junction had 4 bases not matched to a gene; V was cut back by 6 bases and J by 3 bases. The CDR3 bases are TGTGCCAGCAGCCCCAGGGGGGACACTGAAGCTTTCTTT. Translation gives CASSPRGDTEAFF.

The V and J genes are TRBV5-5 and TRBJ2-7, with TRBD1 matching 7 bases. The germline gives CDR1 SGHKS, CDR2 YYEKEE (reference sequence). After removal of 7 bases from V and 1 base from J, the junction contained 11 bases not matched to a gene. CDR3 length equals 15 residues. The CDR3 DNA is TGTGCCAGCTCCGGCCGCCGGACAGGTTCCTACGAGCAGTACTTC. Translated, it gives CASSGRRTGSYEQYF.

This clone showed up just a few times. The chain couples TRBV5-1 to TRBJ2-4; 7 bases map to TRBD1. Germline V lookup: CDR1 SGHRS, CDR2 YFSETQ. The CDR3 has 14 residues. With V trimmed by 2 bases and J by 8 bases, 7 bases remained unmatched. The CDR3 loop reads CASSLGGAGDIQYF. The CDR3 DNA sequence: TGCGCCAGCAGCTTAGGGGGCGCGGGTGACATTCAGTACTTC. Full variable domain (rest looked up from reference TRBV5-1 and TRBJ2-4): KAGVTQTPRYLIKTRGQQVTLSCSPISGHRSVSWYQQTPGQGLQFLFEYFSETQRNKGNFPGRFSGRQFSNSRSEMNVSTLELGDSALYLCASSLGGAGDIQYFGAGTRLSVL.

This sequence joins TRBV18 and TRBJ2-5; weak D call: TRBD1 (5 bases). The CDR3 extends over 14 amino acids. V was cut by 3 bases and J by 1 base, with 9 bases left in between. Looked up from germline, CDR1 is KGHSH and CDR2 is LQKENI. CDR3 amino acids: CASSPTTVQETQYF. The CDR3 nucleotides are TGTGCCAGCTCACCGACGACAGTCCAAGAGACCCAGTACTTC.

This chain links TRBV5-4 with TRBJ2-1; D could derive from TRBD1 or TRBD2 (5 bases each). Germline V gives CDR1 SGHNT, CDR2 YYREEE (reference sequence). V was pared by 0 bases and J by 9 bases, with 13 bases between. The CDR3 runs 14 residues. DNA of the CDR3: TGTGCCAGCAGCTTGGCTGGGGGAATGGGTGAGCAGTTCTTC. Protein sequence: CASSLAGGMGEQFF.

V usage is TRBV27 and J usage is TRBJ2-3; the match to TRBD1 covers 10 bases. The germline V gene encodes CDR1 MNHEY and CDR2 SMNVEV (reference sequence). V lost 7 bases and J lost 9; bases outside the gene matches: 19. This CDR3 contains 17 residues. The CDR3 sequence: CASKTFLRDRGLQTQYF. The CDR3, as DNA: TGTGCCAGCAAAACCTTTTTGAGGGACAGGGGCCTCCAGACGCAGTATTTT.

CDR3 sequence (DNA): TGCGCCAGCAGCCCCATCCTCCTACAGCTCTTCGATCGTGAAGCTTTCTTT. Protein sequence: CASSPILLQLFDREAFF. The genes are TRBV5-1 and TRBJ1-1; no reliable D call. This CDR3 region has 17 residues. V lost 4 bases to trimming and J lost 7 bases, with 26 bases between them. Germline CDR1 reads SGHRS; CDR2 reads YFSETQ.

J is TRBJ2-7 and V is TRBV7-9; the match to TRBD2 covers 7 bases. CDR1 and CDR2 from the germline V gene are SEHNR and FQNEAQ (reference sequence). Germline trimming cut 7 bases from V and 7 bases from J; bases unmatched to any gene: 16. The CDR3 spans 15 residues. The DNA for the CDR3 is TGTGCCAGCACCGCCAACTCAGCGGGGCCCTCGGAGCAGTACTTC. It encodes CASTANSAGPSEQYF. The full variable domain, completed using reference TRBV7-9 and TRBJ2-7, is DTGVSQNPRHKITKRGQNVTFRCDPISEHNRLYWYRQTLGQGPEFLTYFQNEAQLEKSRLLSDRFSAERPKGSFSTLEIQRTEQGDSAMYLCASTANSAGPSEQYFGPGTRLTVT.